Listed below are T cell receptor beta chains from one sample, sequenced in a study of CD8 T cells in Susac syndrome. TCRdb reprocessed the immunoSEQ multiplex PCR reads via MiXCR and lists one record per CDR3 protein. The table lists approximately 120,000 distinct CDR3 sequences, 85% to 95% of them singletons. The sequencing input was CD8+ T cells from PBMCs. The origin of the receptors is a human donor with multiple sclerosis. CDR3s include the opening cysteine and the closing phenylalanine or tryptophan. Fields, in order: V gene, J gene, D gene, clone size, CDR3 DNA, CDR3 protein. D genes are given only for firm matches. Where a row states a size, it is once, few, many or the class of an expanded clone; other rows omit it.

v_call: TRBV6-4; j_call: TRBJ2-3; d_call: TRBD2; clone_size: .; cdr3_nt: TGTGCCAGCAGTGACCTAGCGGGAGAAGGCACAGATACGCAGTATTTT; cdr3_aa: CASSDLAGEGTDTQYF
v_call: TRBV15; j_call: TRBJ2-1; d_call: TRBD2; clone_size: .; cdr3_nt: TGTGCCACCAGCAGAGATCCCGGGACTAGCTCATTTGATGAGCAGTTCTTC; cdr3_aa: CATSRDPGTSSFDEQFF
v_call: TRBV12-3/TRBV12-4; j_call: TRBJ1-2; d_call: .; clone_size: .; cdr3_nt: TGTGCCAGCAGTCCGCCCTCCGGGACCCGGCGTTACAATGGCTACACCTTC; cdr3_aa: CASSPPSGTRRYNGYTF
v_call: TRBV4-1; j_call: TRBJ2-2; d_call: .; clone_size: .; cdr3_nt: TGCGCCAGCAGCCAAGTCCGGACGAACACCGGGGAGCTGTTTTTT; cdr3_aa: CASSQVRTNTGELFF
v_call: TRBV7-9; j_call: TRBJ2-1; d_call: .; clone_size: .; cdr3_nt: TGTGCCAGCAGCTTATTATTTCATGAGCAGTTCTTC; cdr3_aa: CASSLLFHEQFF
v_call: TRBV24-1; j_call: TRBJ2-1; d_call: .; clone_size: .; cdr3_nt: TGTGCCACCAGTGACCTTCGGATAGATGAGCAGTTCTTC; cdr3_aa: CATSDLRIDEQFF
v_call: TRBV7-2; j_call: TRBJ1-1; d_call: .; clone_size: .; cdr3_nt: TGTGCCAGCAGCTTAGGGGCAACCCTAGCTAACACTGAAGCTTTCTTT; cdr3_aa: CASSLGATLANTEAFF
v_call: TRBV19; j_call: TRBJ2-1; d_call: TRBD2; clone_size: .; cdr3_nt: TGTGCCAGTACTGACGGGACTAGCGCCAAAAATGAGCAGTTCTTC; cdr3_aa: CASTDGTSAKNEQFF
v_call: TRBV5-6; j_call: TRBJ2-5; d_call: .; clone_size: .; cdr3_nt: TGTGCCAGCAGCTTGGTCCAGGGGAGTCGGGAGACCCAGTACTTC; cdr3_aa: CASSLVQGSRETQYF
v_call: TRBV12-3/TRBV12-4; j_call: TRBJ2-1; d_call: .; clone_size: .; cdr3_nt: TGTGCCAGCAGTTTCTGGTCGGTAGCATACAATGAGCAGTTCTTC; cdr3_aa: CASSFWSVAYNEQFF
v_call: TRBV5-6; j_call: TRBJ2-7; d_call: TRBD2; clone_size: .; cdr3_nt: TGTGCCAGCAGCTTGGAGGGTAGGCTAGCGGGTGATTACGAGCAGTACTTC; cdr3_aa: CASSLEGRLAGDYEQYF
v_call: TRBV12-5; j_call: TRBJ1-1; d_call: .; clone_size: .; cdr3_nt: TGTGCTAGTGGACATGTGAGTAACACTGAAGCTTTCTTT; cdr3_aa: CASGHVSNTEAFF
v_call: TRBV12-3/TRBV12-4; j_call: TRBJ1-6; d_call: .; clone_size: .; cdr3_nt: TGTGCCAGCAGTTTAGGGACACCCCTCCACTTT; cdr3_aa: CASSLGTPLHF
v_call: TRBV5-1; j_call: TRBJ1-2; d_call: TRBD1; clone_size: .; cdr3_nt: TGCGCCAGCAGCTTAGGACAGGTCAACTATGGCTACACCTTC; cdr3_aa: CASSLGQVNYGYTF
v_call: TRBV9; j_call: TRBJ2-1; d_call: .; clone_size: .; cdr3_nt: TGTGCCAGCAGCGTAGGGGATGAGCAGTTCTTC; cdr3_aa: CASSVGDEQFF
v_call: TRBV4-2; j_call: TRBJ2-1; d_call: .; clone_size: .; cdr3_nt: TGTGCCAGCAGCCAAGATCTGCGGGCCTCCTACAATGAGCAGTTCTTC; cdr3_aa: CASSQDLRASYNEQFF
v_call: TRBV24-1; j_call: TRBJ1-2; d_call: .; clone_size: .; cdr3_nt: TGTGCCACCAGTGAACAGACAGCTTCTGGCTACACCTTC; cdr3_aa: CATSEQTASGYTF
v_call: TRBV6-5; j_call: TRBJ2-1; d_call: .; clone_size: .; cdr3_nt: TGTGCCAGCAGTTACCAGGGCTACAATGAGCAGTTCTTC; cdr3_aa: CASSYQGYNEQFF
v_call: TRBV5-1; j_call: TRBJ2-1; d_call: TRBD2; clone_size: .; cdr3_nt: TGCGCCAGCAGCGCCGGGACTAGCGGGAGGGCGAATGAGCAGTTCTTC; cdr3_aa: CASSAGTSGRANEQFF
v_call: TRBV6-1; j_call: TRBJ2-7; d_call: TRBD2; clone_size: .; cdr3_nt: TGTGCCAGCAGCCCGTCGGCTAGCGGGGGGTCCTACGAGCAGTACTTC; cdr3_aa: CASSPSASGGSYEQYF
v_call: TRBV11-1; j_call: TRBJ2-6; d_call: TRBD1; clone_size: .; cdr3_nt: TGTGCCAGCAGCTTTCCCATGACCCCGGGACAGGGGCCCTCTGGGGCCAACGTCCTGACTTTC; cdr3_aa: CASSFPMTPGQGPSGANVLTF
v_call: TRBV11-2; j_call: TRBJ2-7; d_call: TRBD1; clone_size: .; cdr3_nt: TGTGCCAGCAGCGCCTCCGGGACAGGGTCCCGTGAGCAGTACTTC; cdr3_aa: CASSASGTGSREQYF
v_call: TRBV5-1; j_call: TRBJ1-5; d_call: .; clone_size: .; cdr3_nt: TGCGCCAGCAGCTTGGTTTTATGGCAGGGTGGGGAGTTTCAGCCCCAGCATTTT; cdr3_aa: CASSLVLWQGGEFQPQHF
v_call: TRBV6-1; j_call: TRBJ2-5; d_call: .; clone_size: .; cdr3_nt: TGTGCCAGCAGCGCAATTTTGGGTGGCGAGTACCAAGAGACCCAGTACTTC; cdr3_aa: CASSAILGGEYQETQYF
v_call: TRBV29-1; j_call: TRBJ1-2; d_call: TRBD1; clone_size: .; cdr3_nt: TGCAGCGTCGAGGGACAGCTGCCACCGGGGGGCTACACCTTC; cdr3_aa: CSVEGQLPPGGYTF
v_call: TRBV4-1; j_call: TRBJ1-1; d_call: .; clone_size: .; cdr3_nt: TGCGCCAGCAGCCAAGATATCCGACAGGCCTATCGTCTAACGAACACTGAAGCTTTCTTT; cdr3_aa: CASSQDIRQAYRLTNTEAFF
v_call: TRBV24-1; j_call: TRBJ2-1; d_call: TRBD2; clone_size: .; cdr3_nt: TGTGCCACCAGTGACCCACTAGCGGGCTCCTACAATGAGCAGTTCTTC; cdr3_aa: CATSDPLAGSYNEQFF
v_call: TRBV7-6; j_call: TRBJ1-1; d_call: .; clone_size: .; cdr3_nt: TGTGCCAGCAGCTCTAGGCGGGACCTCACTGAAGCTTTCTTT; cdr3_aa: CASSSRRDLTEAFF
v_call: TRBV5-1; j_call: TRBJ1-1; d_call: .; clone_size: few; cdr3_nt: TGTGCCAGCAGCTTAGAGGGGTTCACTGAAGCTTTCTTT; cdr3_aa: CASSLEGFTEAFF
v_call: TRBV9; j_call: TRBJ1-1; d_call: .; clone_size: .; cdr3_nt: TGTGCCAGCAGTGGGGTGGCCACTGAAGCTTTCTTT; cdr3_aa: CASSGVATEAFF
v_call: TRBV14; j_call: TRBJ2-5; d_call: .; clone_size: few; cdr3_nt: TGTGCCAGCAGCTCGAGGGCCGTACGCCGACTGGAGACCCAGTACTTC; cdr3_aa: CASSSRAVRRLETQYF
v_call: TRBV9; j_call: TRBJ2-5; d_call: .; clone_size: .; cdr3_nt: TGTGCCAGCAGCGTGCCGGGAAAGACCCAGTACTTC; cdr3_aa: CASSVPGKTQYF
v_call: TRBV7-3; j_call: TRBJ2-2; d_call: TRBD1; clone_size: .; cdr3_nt: TGTGCCAGCAGCGCCGGGACAGGGCCCACCGGGGAGCTGTTTTTT; cdr3_aa: CASSAGTGPTGELFF
v_call: TRBV27; j_call: TRBJ1-2; d_call: .; clone_size: once; cdr3_nt: TGTGCCAGCAGTCACGGGTCCCTGAAGGGCTACACCTTC; cdr3_aa: CASSHGSLKGYTF
v_call: TRBV2; j_call: TRBJ1-5; d_call: .; clone_size: .; cdr3_nt: TGTGCCAGCAGCGAAGCCAGGGTTGGGAAGCCCCAGCATTTT; cdr3_aa: CASSEARVGKPQHF
v_call: TRBV5-1; j_call: TRBJ1-1; d_call: .; clone_size: few; cdr3_nt: TGCGCCAGCACCTCCGGGGCTGAAGCTTTCTTT; cdr3_aa: CASTSGAEAFF
v_call: TRBV12-3/TRBV12-4; j_call: TRBJ1-5; d_call: .; clone_size: once; cdr3_nt: TGTGCCAGCAGTTTAGAGGGGCTTCAGCCCCAGCATTTT; cdr3_aa: CASSLEGLQPQHF
v_call: TRBV30; j_call: TRBJ2-7; d_call: .; clone_size: .; cdr3_nt: TGTGCCTGCAGCAGGGACCTAAGTCCCTACGAGCAGTACTTC; cdr3_aa: CACSRDLSPYEQYF
v_call: TRBV4-2; j_call: TRBJ2-1; d_call: .; clone_size: .; cdr3_nt: TGTGCCAGCAGCCAAGATTTTTCGGGCGATGAGCAGTTCTTC; cdr3_aa: CASSQDFSGDEQFF
v_call: TRBV7-9; j_call: TRBJ2-7; d_call: .; clone_size: .; cdr3_nt: TGTGCCAGCAGCCCCTCTTACGAGCAGTACTTC; cdr3_aa: CASSPSYEQYF
v_call: TRBV15; j_call: TRBJ1-5; d_call: .; clone_size: .; cdr3_nt: TGTGCCACCAGCAGAGAATCTTATAGCAATCAGCCCCAGCATTTT; cdr3_aa: CATSRESYSNQPQHF
v_call: TRBV3-1; j_call: TRBJ2-5; d_call: .; clone_size: .; cdr3_nt: TGTGCCAGCAGCCAAGTTGGCAGGGTAGGGCAAGAGACCCAGTACTTC; cdr3_aa: CASSQVGRVGQETQYF
v_call: TRBV13; j_call: TRBJ2-1; d_call: TRBD1; clone_size: .; cdr3_nt: TGTGCCAGCAGGGCGACAGGGCCGAGCTCCTACAATGAGCAGTTCTTC; cdr3_aa: CASRATGPSSYNEQFF